This T cell receptor beta chain was recorded in a study of tumor and adjacent non-tumor tissue in lung cancer. The overall study: The patients, 10 to 11 men and 5 women, were about 31 to 76 with stage I to III disease. Whole-study findings and limits: Higher tumor TCR diversity was associated with shorter survival. In normal lung, the top 100 clones were significantly more dominant than in tumor.

This sample's RNA came from whole unsorted tissue. The normal lung tissue was taken more than 3 cm from the tumor edge. Between August and November 2014, newly diagnosed, chemotherapy-naive lung cancer patients underwent thoracic surgery in China. TCRbeta libraries were built with three rounds of nested PCR, modified from ARM-PCR. Each CDR3 protein is one row after TCRdb ran MiXCR on the multiplex PCR reads. The sample includes almost 75,000 distinct CDR3 sequences, around 70% of them seen just once. On this clonotype itself: The target antigen is unknown.

This CDR3 is 13 amino acids long. CDR1 SGHTA and CDR2 FQGTGA come from the germline V gene. The V end was cut by 5 bases, the J end by 3 bases, with 10 bases between. Material: distant non-tumor lung tissue. This TCR was recovered from a woman aged 45-65 years with non-small cell lung cancer. J is TRBJ1-1 and V is TRBV7-3; D possibly corresponds to TRBD1 (5 bases). The CDR3 here is CASSRQRDTEAFF. Here the CDR3 DNA reads TGTGCCAGCAGCCGACAGCGAGACACTGAAGCTTTCTTT.